This TCR beta chain was retrieved from a study of persistence of HIV-infected CD4 T cells. Study in general: Donors were ART-treated; their CMV- and Gag-responding CD4+ T cells were isolated. General study findings and limits: Degenerate expanded CDR3beta sequences were enriched among CMV- and Gag-responding cells.

This clone has only a few counts. Its antigen is not identified. The V end was cut by 3 bases, the J end by 0 bases, with 9 bases between. Per the germline V gene, CDR1 is ENHRY and CDR2 is SYGVKD. The CDR3 runs 14 residues. This was the immunoSEQ version 4 assay in survey mode. Measured with immunoSEQ multiplex PCR; TCRdb has only the in-frame clones, and not every one. The sample yields more than 45,000 clones, more than 70% seen once. Lysates of CMV-infected fibroblasts at around 9.9 ug/mL stimulated these cells. CD40L/CD69 double-negative CD45RO-high memory CD4+ T cells were collected. These HIV-1-infected adults initiated suppressive ART in chronic infection.

This TCR was recovered from an adult man with HIV who was CMV-seropositive. V usage is TRBV10-3 and J usage is TRBJ2-7; no definite D call. The specimen comprised CD4+ T cells sorted from PBMCs after approximately 19-hour stimulation, sampled from a patient who received antiretroviral therapy. The CDR3 region has the DNA TGTGCCATCAGTGATGGCCAGGCCTCCTACGAGCAGTACTTC. This encodes CAISDGQASYEQYF.